This T cell receptor beta chain was found in a study of blood T cell repertoires in COVID-19. Across the whole study: The analysed material was cDNA or gDNA that came from T cells, B-cell-depleted T cells, or PBMCs.

The CDR3 has 14 amino acids. Trimming removed 7 bases from V and 1 base from J, with 11 bases in between. Germline CDR1 and CDR2: SNHLY and FYNNEI. Some clones are missing from TCRdb's copy, which holds only in-frame ones; the method was immunoSEQ multiplex PCR. The sample records some 360,000 clones, roughly 90% being singletons. The sequenced material came from PBMCs or T cells enriched from blood (not recorded which). This receptor was identified in a woman in her twenties or thirties who had been exposed to COVID-19. The chain combines TRBV2 with TRBJ1-3; no reliable D call. For the CDR3, the DNA is TGTGCCAGCAAATTCGGGATTTCTGGAAACACCATATATTTT. Amino acid sequence: CASKFGISGNTIYF.